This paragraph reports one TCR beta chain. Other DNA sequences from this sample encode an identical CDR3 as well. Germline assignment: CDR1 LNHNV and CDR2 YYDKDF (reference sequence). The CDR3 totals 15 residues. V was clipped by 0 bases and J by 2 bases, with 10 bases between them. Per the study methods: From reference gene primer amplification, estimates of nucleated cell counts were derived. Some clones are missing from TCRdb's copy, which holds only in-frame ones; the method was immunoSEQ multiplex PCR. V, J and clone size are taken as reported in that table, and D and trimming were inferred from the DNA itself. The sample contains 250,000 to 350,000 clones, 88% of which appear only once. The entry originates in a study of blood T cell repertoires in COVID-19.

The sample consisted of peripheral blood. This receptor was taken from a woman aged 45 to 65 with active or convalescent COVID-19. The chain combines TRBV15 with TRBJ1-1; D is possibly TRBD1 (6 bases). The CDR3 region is CATSRDPRGNTEAFF. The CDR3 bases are TGTGCCACCAGCAGAGATCCCAGGGGCAACACTGAAGCTTTCTTT.